Sequencing of this T cell receptor (beta chain) was carried out in a study of stem cell transplantation in POMP-related autoinflammatory disease. Study in general: The study hypothesized thymoproteasome defects skew the TRB repertoire via impaired CD8+ selection. Before transplant, CD4+ T cells skewed naive and CD8+ proportions were low.

TCRdb's table, derived via immunoSEQ multiplex PCR, lists solely in-frame clones and lacks some. Of tens of thousands of clones in the sample, 82% were seen once. The V gene's germline CDR1 is MNHNY and CDR2 SVGAGI (reference sequence). The CDR3 loop spans 15 amino acids. V gave up 5 bases and J gave up 0 bases, with 14 bases separating them. The sample consisted of CD4+ T cells from PBMCs, taken before stem cell transplantation. J is TRBJ2-7 and V is TRBV6-6, with D possibly matching TRBD1 (6 bases). This receptor was identified in a human donor with POMP-related autoinflammation and immune dysregulation (PRAID). CDR3 in amino acids: CASSQSRTVSYEQYF. In DNA form, the CDR3 reads TGTGCCAGCAGTCAATCAAGGACAGTCTCCTACGAGCAGTACTTC.